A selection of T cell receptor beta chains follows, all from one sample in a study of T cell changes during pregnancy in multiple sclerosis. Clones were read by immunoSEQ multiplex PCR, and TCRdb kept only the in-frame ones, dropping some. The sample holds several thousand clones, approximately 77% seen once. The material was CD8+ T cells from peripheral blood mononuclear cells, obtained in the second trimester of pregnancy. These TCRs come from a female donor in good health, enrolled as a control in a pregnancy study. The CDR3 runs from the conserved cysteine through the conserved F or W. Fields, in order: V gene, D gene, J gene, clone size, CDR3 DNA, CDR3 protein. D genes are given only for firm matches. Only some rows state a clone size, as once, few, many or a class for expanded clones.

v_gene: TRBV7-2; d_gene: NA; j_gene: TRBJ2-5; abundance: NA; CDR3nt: TGTGCCAGCAGCTCGAGGGGGTCCCGGGACACCGAAGAGACCCAGTACTTC; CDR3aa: CASSSRGSRDTEETQYF
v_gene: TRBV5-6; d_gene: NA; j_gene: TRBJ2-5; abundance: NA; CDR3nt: TGTGCCAGCAGTGGAGGGCAAGAGACCCAGTACTTC; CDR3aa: CASSGGQETQYF
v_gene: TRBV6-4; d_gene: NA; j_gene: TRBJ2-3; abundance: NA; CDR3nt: TGTGCCAGCAGCCCGACAGGCCCCCCAGATACGCAGTATTTT; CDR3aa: CASSPTGPPDTQYF
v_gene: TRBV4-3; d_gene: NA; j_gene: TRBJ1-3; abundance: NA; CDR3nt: TGCGCCAGCAGCCAAGATATAGTGGGCCCAAACACCATATATTTT; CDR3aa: CASSQDIVGPNTIYF
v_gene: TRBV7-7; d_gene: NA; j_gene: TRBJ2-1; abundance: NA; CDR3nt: TGTGCTAGCAGCTTAGCGCCAGGGGATGAGCAGTTCTTC; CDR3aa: CASSLAPGDEQFF
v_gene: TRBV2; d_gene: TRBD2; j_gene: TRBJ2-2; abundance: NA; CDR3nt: TGTGCCAGCACTAGCGGTCTGGATACCGGGGAGCTGTTTTTT; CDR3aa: CASTSGLDTGELFF
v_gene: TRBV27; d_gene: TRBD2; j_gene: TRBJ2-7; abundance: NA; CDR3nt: TGTGCCAGCAGCCAATCTAGCGGGGGGGCCTACGAGCAGTACTTC; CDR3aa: CASSQSSGGAYEQYF
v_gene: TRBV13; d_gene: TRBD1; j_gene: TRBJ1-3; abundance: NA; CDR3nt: TGTGCCAGCAGCATTGGACAGGGAATTAGAAACACCATATATTTT; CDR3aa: CASSIGQGIRNTIYF
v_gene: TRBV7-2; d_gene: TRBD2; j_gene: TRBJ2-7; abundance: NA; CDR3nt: TGTGCCAGCAGCGTGGGACTAACGGCCTACGAGCAGTACTTC; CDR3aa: CASSVGLTAYEQYF
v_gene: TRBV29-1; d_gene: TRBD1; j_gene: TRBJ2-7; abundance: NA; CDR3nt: TGCAGCGTTGTCCCAGGGGGCGACGAGCAGTACTTC; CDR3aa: CSVVPGGDEQYF
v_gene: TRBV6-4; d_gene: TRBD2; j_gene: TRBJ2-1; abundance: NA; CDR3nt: TGTGCCAGCAGTGACCTAGCGGGAGGCAATGAGCAGTTCTTC; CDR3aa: CASSDLAGGNEQFF
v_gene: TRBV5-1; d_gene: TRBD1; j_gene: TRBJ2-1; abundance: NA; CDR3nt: TGCGCCAGCAGCGACCAACCGGGACAGGGTAGTAATAATGAGCAGTTCTTC; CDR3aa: CASSDQPGQGSNNEQFF
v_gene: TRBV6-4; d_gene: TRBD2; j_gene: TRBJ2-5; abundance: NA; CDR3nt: TGTGCCAGCAGTGATCGAGCGGGAGCAGAGACCCAGTACTTC; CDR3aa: CASSDRAGAETQYF
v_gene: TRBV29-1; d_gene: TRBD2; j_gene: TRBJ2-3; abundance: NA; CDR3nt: TGCAGCGTTGACCCTGGACTAGCGGGGGATACGCAGTATTTT; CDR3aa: CSVDPGLAGDTQYF
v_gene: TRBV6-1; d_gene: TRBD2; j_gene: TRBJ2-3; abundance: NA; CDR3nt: TGTGCCAGCAGTGAAGCTAGCGGGGGTAGCACAGATACGCAGTATTTT; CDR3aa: CASSEASGGSTDTQYF
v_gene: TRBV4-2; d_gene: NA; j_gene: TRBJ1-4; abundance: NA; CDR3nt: TGTGCCAGCGGGGGGGAAGGGGCAGGTAATGAAAAACTGTTTTTT; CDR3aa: CASGGEGAGNEKLFF
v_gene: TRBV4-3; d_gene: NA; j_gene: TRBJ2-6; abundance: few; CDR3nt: TGCGCCAGCAGCGAAACAGGGAGCTCTGGGGCCAACGTCCTGACTTTC; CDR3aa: CASSETGSSGANVLTF
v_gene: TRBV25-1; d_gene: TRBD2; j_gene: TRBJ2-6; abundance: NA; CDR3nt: TGTGCCAGCAGCCCCGTTGGGGGGGCTGGGGCCAACGTCCTGACTTTC; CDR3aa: CASSPVGGAGANVLTF
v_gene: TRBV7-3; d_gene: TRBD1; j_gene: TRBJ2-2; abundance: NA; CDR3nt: TGTGCCAGCAGCCCGACAGGGCTCACAGCAAACACCGGGGAGCTGTTTTTT; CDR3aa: CASSPTGLTANTGELFF
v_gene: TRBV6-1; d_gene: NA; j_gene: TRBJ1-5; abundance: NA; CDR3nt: TGTGCCAGCAGTGAAGTGGCAGGATCCAATCAGCCCCAGCATTTT; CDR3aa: CASSEVAGSNQPQHF
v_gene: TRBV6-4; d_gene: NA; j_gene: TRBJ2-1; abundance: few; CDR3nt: TGTGCCAGCAGTGACTCTGCAGGAGGGGACTACAATGAGCAGTTCTTC; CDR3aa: CASSDSAGGDYNEQFF
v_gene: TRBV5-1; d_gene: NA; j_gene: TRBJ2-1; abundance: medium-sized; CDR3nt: TGCGCCAGCAGGAGCCCGATAGGGGGGGCGCGGGACCGCGGTGAGCAGTTCTTC; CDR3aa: CASRSPIGGARDRGEQFF
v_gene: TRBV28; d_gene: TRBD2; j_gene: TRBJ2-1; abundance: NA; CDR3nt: TGTGCCAGCAGTTTCGCTAGCGGGAGGTTCAATGAGCAGTTCTTC; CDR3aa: CASSFASGRFNEQFF
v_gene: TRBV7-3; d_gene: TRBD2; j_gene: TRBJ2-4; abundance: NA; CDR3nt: TGTGCCAGCAGCCCGGGGGGTTGGGGGAGAGCCAAAAACATTCAGTACTTC; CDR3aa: CASSPGGWGRAKNIQYF
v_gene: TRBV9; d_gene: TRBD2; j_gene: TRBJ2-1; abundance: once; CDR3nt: TGTGCCAGCAGCGTAGTCCCCGGGCGACTAGCGGGCCTATACAATGAGCAGTTCTTC; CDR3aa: CASSVVPGRLAGLYNEQFF
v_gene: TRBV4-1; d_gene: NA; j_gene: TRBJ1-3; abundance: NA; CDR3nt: TGCGCCAGCAGCCAAGTGGGCAGCTCTGGAAACACCATATATTTT; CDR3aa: CASSQVGSSGNTIYF
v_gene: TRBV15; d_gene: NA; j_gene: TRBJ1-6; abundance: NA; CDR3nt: TGTGCCACCAGCAGAGGACAATATAATTCACCCCTCCACTTT; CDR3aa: CATSRGQYNSPLHF
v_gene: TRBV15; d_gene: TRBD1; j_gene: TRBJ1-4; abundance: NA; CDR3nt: TGTGCCACCAGCAGAGATGGGGCTGGACAGGGTGGGGAAAAACTGTTTTTT; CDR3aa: CATSRDGAGQGGEKLFF
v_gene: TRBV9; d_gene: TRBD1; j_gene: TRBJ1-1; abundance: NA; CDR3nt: TGTGCCAGCAGGAACAGGGGAGGTGAAGCTTTCTTT; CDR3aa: CASRNRGGEAFF
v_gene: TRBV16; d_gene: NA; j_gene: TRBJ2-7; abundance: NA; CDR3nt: TGTGCCAGCAGTTCGAGGGACGAGCAGTACTTC; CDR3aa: CASSSRDEQYF
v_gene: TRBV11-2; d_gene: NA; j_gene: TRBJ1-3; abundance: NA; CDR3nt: TGTGCCAGCAGCTCCACGCGGGTGGGCGGAAACACCATATATTTT; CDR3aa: CASSSTRVGGNTIYF
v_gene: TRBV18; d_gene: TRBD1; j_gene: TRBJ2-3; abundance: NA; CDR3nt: TGTGCCAGCTCACCATTAAGAGGACAGGGAAGCACAGATACGCAGTATTTT; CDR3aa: CASSPLRGQGSTDTQYF
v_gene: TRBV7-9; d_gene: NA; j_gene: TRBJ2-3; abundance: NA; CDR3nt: TGTGCCAGCAGACCAGGACAGACCACAGATACGCAGTATTTT; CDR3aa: CASRPGQTTDTQYF
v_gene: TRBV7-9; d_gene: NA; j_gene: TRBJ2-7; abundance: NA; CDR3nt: TGTGCCAGCAGCTTAGGCAGGGGAACCTACGAGCAGTACTTC; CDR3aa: CASSLGRGTYEQYF
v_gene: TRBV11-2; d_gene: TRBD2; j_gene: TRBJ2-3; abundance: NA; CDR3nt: TGTGCCAGCAGTCCTTGGACTAGCGGGACTAGCACAGATACGCAGTATTTT; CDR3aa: CASSPWTSGTSTDTQYF
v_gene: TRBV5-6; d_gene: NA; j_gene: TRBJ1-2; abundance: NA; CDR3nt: TGTGCCAGCAGTACCAGGGAAGACTATGGCTACACCTTC; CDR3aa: CASSTREDYGYTF
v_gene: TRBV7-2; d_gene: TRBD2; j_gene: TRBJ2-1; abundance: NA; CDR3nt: TGTGCCAGCAGCCCGACTAGCGGGGGGCCGAGCTCCTACAATGAGCAGTTCTTC; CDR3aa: CASSPTSGGPSSYNEQFF